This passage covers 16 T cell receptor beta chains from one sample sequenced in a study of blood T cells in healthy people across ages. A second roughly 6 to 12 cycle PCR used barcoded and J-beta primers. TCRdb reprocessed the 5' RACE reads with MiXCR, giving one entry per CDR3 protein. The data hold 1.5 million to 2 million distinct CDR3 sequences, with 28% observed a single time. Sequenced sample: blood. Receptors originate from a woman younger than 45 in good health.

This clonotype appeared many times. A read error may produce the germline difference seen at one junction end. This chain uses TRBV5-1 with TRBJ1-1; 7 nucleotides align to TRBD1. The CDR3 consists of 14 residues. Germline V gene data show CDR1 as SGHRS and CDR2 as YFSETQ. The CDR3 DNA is TGTGCCAGCAGCCTCGACAGGGCGAACACTGAAGCTTTCTTT. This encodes CASSLDRANTEAFF.

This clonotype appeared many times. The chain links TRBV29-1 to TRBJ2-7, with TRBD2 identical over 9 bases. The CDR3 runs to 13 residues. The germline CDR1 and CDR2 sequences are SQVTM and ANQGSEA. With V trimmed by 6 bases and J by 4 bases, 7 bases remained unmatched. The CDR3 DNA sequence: TGCAGCGTCATAGCGGGAGAACGGTACGAGCAGTACTTC. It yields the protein CSVIAGERYEQYF.

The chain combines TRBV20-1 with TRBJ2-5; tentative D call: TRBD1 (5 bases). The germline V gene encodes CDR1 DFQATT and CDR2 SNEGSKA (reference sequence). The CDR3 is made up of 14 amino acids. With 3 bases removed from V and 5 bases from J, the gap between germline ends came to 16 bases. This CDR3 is CSASKGQPGETQYF. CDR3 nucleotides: TGCAGTGCTAGTAAAGGGCAACCAGGGGAGACCCAGTACTTC.

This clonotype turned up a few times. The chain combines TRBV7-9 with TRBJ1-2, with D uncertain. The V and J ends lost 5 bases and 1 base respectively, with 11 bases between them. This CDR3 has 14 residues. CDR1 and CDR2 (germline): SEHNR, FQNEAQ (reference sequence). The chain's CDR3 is CASSPRSGNYGYTF. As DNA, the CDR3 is TGTGCCAGCAGCCCCCGGTCGGGTAACTATGGCTACACCTTC.

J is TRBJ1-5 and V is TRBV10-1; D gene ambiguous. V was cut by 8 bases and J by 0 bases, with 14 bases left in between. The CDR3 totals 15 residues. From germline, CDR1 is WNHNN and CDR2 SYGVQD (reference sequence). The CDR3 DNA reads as TGCGCCAGCGCCGCGGTGGGTTATAGCAATCAGCCCCAGCATTTT. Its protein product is CASAAVGYSNQPQHF.

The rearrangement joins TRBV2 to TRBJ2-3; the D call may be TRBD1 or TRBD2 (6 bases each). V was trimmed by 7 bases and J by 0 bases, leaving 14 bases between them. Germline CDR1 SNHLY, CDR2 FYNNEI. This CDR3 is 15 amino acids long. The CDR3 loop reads CASKGGRISTDTQYF. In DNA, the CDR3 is TGTGCCAGCAAGGGGGGCAGGATTAGCACAGATACGCAGTATTTT. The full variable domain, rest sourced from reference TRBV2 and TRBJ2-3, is EPEVTQTPSHQVTQMGQEVILRCVPISNHLYFYWYRQILGQKVEFLVSFYNNEISEKSEIFDDQFSVERPDGSNFTLKIRSTKLEDSAMYFCASKGGRISTDTQYFGPGTRLTVL.

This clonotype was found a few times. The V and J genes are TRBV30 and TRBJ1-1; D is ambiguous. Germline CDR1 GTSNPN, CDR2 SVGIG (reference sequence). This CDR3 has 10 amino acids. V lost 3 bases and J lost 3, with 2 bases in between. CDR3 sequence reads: CAWRDTEAFF. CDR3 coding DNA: TGTGCCTGGAGGGACACTGAAGCTTTCTTT.

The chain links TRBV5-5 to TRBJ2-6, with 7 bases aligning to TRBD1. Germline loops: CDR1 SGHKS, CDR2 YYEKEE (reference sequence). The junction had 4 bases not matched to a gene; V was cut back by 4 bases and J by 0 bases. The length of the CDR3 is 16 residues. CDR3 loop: CASSNDRDSGANVLTF. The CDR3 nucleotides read TGTGCCAGCAGCAACGACAGGGACTCTGGGGCCAACGTCCTGACTTTC.

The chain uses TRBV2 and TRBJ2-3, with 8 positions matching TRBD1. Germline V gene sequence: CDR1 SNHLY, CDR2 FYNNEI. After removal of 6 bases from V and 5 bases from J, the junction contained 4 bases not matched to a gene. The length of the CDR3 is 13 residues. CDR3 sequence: CASSRQGIDTQYF. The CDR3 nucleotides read TGTGCCAGCAGCAGACAGGGGATAGATACGCAGTATTTT.

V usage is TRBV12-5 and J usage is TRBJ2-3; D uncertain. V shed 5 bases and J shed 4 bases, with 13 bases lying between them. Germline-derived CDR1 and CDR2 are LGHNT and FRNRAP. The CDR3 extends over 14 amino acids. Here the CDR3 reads CASGPRVAADTQYF. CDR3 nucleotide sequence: TGTGCTAGTGGTCCTCGGGTAGCAGCAGATACGCAGTATTTT.

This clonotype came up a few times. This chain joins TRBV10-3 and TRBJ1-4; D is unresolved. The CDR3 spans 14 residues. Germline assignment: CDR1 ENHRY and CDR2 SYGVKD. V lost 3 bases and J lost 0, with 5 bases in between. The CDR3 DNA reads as TGTGCCATCAGTGACGGGGCAACTAATGAAAAACTGTTTTTT. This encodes CAISDGATNEKLFF.

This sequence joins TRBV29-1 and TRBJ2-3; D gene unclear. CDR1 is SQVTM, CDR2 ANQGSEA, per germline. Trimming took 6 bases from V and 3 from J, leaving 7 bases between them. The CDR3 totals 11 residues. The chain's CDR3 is CSVQVTDTQYF. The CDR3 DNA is TGCAGCGTGCAGGTAACAGATACGCAGTATTTT.

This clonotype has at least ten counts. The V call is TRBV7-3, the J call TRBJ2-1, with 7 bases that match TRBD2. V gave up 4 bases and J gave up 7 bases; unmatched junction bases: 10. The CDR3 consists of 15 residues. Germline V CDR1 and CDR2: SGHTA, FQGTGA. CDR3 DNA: TGTGCCAGCAGCTCCGCCGGGGGGTCAGTTAATGAGCAGTTCTTC. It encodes CASSSAGGSVNEQFF.

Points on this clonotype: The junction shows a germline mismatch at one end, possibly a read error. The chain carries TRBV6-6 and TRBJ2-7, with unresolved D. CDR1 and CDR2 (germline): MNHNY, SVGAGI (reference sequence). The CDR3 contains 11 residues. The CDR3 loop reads CASRASYEQDF. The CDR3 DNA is TGTGCCAGCAGGGCTTCCTACGAGCAGGACTTC.

Here the CDR3 reads CSARDLWQGVRGYTF. The DNA of the CDR3 is TGCAGTGCTAGAGATCTTTGGCAGGGGGTCCGTGGCTACACCTTC. This chain uses TRBV20-1 with TRBJ1-2, with 7 bases aligning to TRBD1. The V segment lost 0 bases and the J segment 7 bases; nucleotides outside the gene matches: 11. Germline V gives CDR1 DFQATT, CDR2 SNEGSKA (reference sequence). The CDR3 consists of 15 residues.

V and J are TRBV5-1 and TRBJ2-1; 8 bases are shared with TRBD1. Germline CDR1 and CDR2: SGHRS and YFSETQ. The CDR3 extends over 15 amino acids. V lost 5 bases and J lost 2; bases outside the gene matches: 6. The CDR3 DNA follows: TGCGCCAGCAGACAGCAACAGGGGGCCTACAATGAGCAGTTCTTC. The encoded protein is CASRQQQGAYNEQFF.